This T cell receptor (beta chain) came from a study of T cell responses to AZD1222 COVID-19 vaccine. Samples with a second dose at about 4 or about 12 weeks were pooled together. The CDR3 covers 14 residues. Per germline, CDR1 SGHDT and CDR2 YYEEEE. V was cut by 0 bases and J by 0 bases, with 4 bases left in between. Generated by immunoSEQ multiplex PCR, the TCRdb table keeps only in-frame clones and is missing some. The table shows 65,000 to 100,000 clones, with 75% to 95% occurring only once. Specimen: peripheral blood, collected 28 days after the second AZD1222 dose. The chain uses TRBV5-6 and TRBJ1-5; D is unclear. This TCR came from an adult who received the AZD1222 COVID-19 vaccine. In nucleotides, the CDR3 is TGTGCCAGCAGCTTGGGGTATAGCAATCAGCCCCAGCATTTT. Protein: CASSLGYSNQPQHF.